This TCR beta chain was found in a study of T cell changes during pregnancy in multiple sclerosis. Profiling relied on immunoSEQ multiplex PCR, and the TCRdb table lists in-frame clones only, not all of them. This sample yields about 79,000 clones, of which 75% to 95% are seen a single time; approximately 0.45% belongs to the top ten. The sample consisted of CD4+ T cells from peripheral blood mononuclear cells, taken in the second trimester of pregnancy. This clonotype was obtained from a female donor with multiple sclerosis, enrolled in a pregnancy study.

The CDR3 sequence is CASSLARGTDTQYF. The CDR3 coding sequence is TGTGCCAGCAGCTTGGCACGCGGCACAGATACGCAGTATTTT. V is TRBV5-4 and J is TRBJ2-3; D not resolved. CDR3 length: 14 residues. The V end lost 0 bases, the J end lost 1 base, and 6 bases lay between the germline ends. Germline V CDR1 and CDR2: SGHNT, YYREEE (reference sequence).